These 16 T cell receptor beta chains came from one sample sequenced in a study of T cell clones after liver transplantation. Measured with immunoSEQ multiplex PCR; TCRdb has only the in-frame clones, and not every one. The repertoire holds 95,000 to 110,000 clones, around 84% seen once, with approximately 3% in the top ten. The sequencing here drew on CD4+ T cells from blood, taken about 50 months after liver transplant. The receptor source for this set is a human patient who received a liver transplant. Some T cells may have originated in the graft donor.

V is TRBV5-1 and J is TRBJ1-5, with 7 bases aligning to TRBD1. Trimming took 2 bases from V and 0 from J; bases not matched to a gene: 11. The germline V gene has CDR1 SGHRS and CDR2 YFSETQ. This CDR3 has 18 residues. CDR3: CASSLRSGTVNSNQPQHF. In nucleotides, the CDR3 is TGCGCCAGCAGCTTAAGATCCGGGACAGTAAATAGCAATCAGCCCCAGCATTTT.

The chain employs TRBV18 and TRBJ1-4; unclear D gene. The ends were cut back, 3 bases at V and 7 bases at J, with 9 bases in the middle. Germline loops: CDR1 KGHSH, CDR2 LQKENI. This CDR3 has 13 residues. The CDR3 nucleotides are TGTGCCAGCTCACCCCGGGAGGGTGAAAAACTGTTTTTT. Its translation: CASSPREGEKLFF.

CDR3 sequence: CASSYRDRQYF. The CDR3 DNA reads as TGCGCCAGCAGTTACCGGGACAGGCAGTATTTT. The chain joins TRBV5-1 to TRBJ2-3; 7 nucleotides line up with TRBD1. Germline CDR1 and CDR2: SGHRS and YFSETQ. The trim removed 5 bases at V and 11 bases at J, leaving 5 bases unmatched. The CDR3 length is 11 residues.

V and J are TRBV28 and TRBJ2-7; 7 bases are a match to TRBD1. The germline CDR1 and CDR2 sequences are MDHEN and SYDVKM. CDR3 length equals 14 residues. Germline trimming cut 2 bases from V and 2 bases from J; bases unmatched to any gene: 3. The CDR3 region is CASSLRGPPYEQYF. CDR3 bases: TGTGCCAGCAGTTTAAGGGGGCCTCCCTACGAGCAGTACTTC.

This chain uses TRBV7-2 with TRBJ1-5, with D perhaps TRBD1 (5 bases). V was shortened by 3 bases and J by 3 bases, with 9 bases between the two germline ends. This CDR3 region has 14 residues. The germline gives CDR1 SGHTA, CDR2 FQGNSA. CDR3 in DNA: TGTGCCAGCAGCTTCGACAGACCCAATCAGCCCCAGCATTTT. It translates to CASSFDRPNQPQHF.

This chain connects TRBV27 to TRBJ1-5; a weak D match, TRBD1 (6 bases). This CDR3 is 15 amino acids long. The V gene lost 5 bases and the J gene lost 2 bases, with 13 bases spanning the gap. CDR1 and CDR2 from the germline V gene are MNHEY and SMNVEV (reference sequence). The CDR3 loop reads CASSRLSGGNQPQHF. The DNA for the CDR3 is TGTGCCAGCAGTAGGTTATCAGGGGGCAATCAGCCCCAGCATTTT.

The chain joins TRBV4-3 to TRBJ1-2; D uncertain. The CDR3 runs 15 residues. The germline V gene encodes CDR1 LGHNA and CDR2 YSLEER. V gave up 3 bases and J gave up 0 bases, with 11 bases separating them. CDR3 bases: TGCGCCAGCAGCCAGGATCCGGGGTCTAACTATGGCTACACCTTC. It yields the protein CASSQDPGSNYGYTF.

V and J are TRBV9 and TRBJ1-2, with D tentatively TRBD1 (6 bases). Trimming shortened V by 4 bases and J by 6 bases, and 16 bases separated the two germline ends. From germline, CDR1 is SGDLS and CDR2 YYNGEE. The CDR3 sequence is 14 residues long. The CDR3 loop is CASSSRWTEDGYTF. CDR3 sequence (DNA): TGTGCCAGCAGCTCACGCTGGACAGAAGATGGCTACACCTTC.

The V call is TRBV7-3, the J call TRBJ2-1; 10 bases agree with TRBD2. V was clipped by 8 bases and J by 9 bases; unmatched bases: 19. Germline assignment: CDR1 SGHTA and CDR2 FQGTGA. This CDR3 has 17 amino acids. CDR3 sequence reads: CASGASGSRLPVTEQFF. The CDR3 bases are TGTGCCAGCGGGGCTAGCGGGAGTCGTCTCCCGGTTACTGAGCAGTTCTTC.

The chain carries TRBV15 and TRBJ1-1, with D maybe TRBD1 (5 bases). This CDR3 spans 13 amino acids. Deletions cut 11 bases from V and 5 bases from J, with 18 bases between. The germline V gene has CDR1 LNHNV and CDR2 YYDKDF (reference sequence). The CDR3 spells CASSSGTRTEAFF. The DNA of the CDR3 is TGTGCCTCAAGTAGCGGGACGAGAACTGAAGCTTTCTTT.

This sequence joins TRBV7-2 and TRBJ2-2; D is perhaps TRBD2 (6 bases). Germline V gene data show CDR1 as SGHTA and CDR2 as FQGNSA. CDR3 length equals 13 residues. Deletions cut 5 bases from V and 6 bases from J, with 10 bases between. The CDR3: CASSLWGAGELFF. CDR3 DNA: TGTGCCAGCAGCCTATGGGGGGCCGGGGAGCTGTTTTTT.

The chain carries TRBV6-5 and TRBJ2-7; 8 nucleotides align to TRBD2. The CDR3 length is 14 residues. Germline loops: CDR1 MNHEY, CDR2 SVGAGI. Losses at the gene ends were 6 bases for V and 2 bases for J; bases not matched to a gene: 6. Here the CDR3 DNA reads TGTGCCAGCAGACCCCCGGGACTAGCCTACGAGCAGTACTTC. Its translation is CASRPPGLAYEQYF.

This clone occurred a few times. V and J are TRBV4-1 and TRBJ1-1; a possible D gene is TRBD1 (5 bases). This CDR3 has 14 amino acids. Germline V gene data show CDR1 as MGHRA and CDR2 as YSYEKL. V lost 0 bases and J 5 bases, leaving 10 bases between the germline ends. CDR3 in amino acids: CASSQDLGRTEAFF. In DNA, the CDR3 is TGCGCCAGCAGCCAAGACCTGGGGCGGACTGAAGCTTTCTTT.

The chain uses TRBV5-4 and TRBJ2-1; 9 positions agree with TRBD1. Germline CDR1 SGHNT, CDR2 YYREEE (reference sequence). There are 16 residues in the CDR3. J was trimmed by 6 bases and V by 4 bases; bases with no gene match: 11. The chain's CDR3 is CASSGKTGQGFNEQFF. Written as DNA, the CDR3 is TGTGCCAGCAGCGGGAAAACGGGACAGGGATTCAATGAGCAGTTCTTC.

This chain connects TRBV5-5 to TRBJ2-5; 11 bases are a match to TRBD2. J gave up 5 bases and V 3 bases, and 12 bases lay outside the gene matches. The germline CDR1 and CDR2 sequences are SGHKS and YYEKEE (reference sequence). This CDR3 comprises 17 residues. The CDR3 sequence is CASSSGLAAITGETQYF. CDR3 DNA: TGTGCCAGCAGCTCGGGACTAGCGGCGATTACTGGGGAGACCCAGTACTTC.

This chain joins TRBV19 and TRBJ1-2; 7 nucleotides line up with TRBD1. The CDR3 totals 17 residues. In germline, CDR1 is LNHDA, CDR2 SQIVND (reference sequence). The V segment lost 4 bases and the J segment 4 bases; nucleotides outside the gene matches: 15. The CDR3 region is CASSKGDTGARGYGYTF. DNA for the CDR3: TGTGCCAGTAGTAAAGGGGATACAGGGGCGCGCGGCTATGGCTACACCTTC. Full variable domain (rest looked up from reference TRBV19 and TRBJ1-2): DGGITQSPKYLFRKEGQNVTLSCEQNLNHDAMYWYRQDPGQGLRLIYYSQIVNDFQKGDIAEGYSVSREKKESFPLTVTSAQKNPTAFYLCASSKGDTGARGYGYTFGSGTRLTVV.